These 27 T cell receptor beta chains were sequenced from one sample in a study of tissue T cells after allogeneic stem cell transplantation. Profiled with immunoSEQ multiplex PCR; TCRdb holds only in-frame clones, not every one. The sample contains about 20,000 clones, over 60% of which appear only once. Sequences were obtained from spleen. These receptors were collected from a female BALB/c mouse in good health. The strain bears MHC haplotype H2-d.

This clone has only a few counts. Mouse gene names apply. The CDR3 goes on 1 residue after the read ends, and that part is filled in from the germline J gene. This chain joins TRBV13-1 and TRBJ1-3, with no clear D. From germline, CDR1 is NSHNY and CDR2 SYGAGN. The CDR3 runs 13 residues. V was shortened by 5 bases and J by 0 bases, with 6 bases between the two germline ends. Partial CDR3 DNA: TGTGCCAGCAGCGACACTTCTGGAAATACGCTCTAT. Translation gives CASSDTSGNTLY. The entire CDR3 sequence reads CASSDTSGNTLYF.

A note on this clone: Gene names follow the mouse nomenclature. Read sequence stops 1 residue before the CDR3 end, and the germline J gene provides the missing end. The chain employs TRBV2 and TRBJ2-2; 9 positions agree with TRBD2. The ends lost 0 bases at V and 1 base at J; junction bases unmatched: 0. From germline, CDR1 is LGHNA and CDR2 YSYQKL. The CDR3 length is 16 residues. The CDR3 loop reads CASSQDWGGNTGQLYF. Partial CDR3 DNA: TGTGCCAGCAGCCAAGACTGGGGGGGAAACACCGGGCAGCTCTAC.

For this clone: Germline and genes: mouse. The sequence runs out 1 residue before the end of the CDR3; the remainder is reconstructed from the germline J gene. The chain recombines TRBV29 with TRBJ2-7, with 7 bases that match TRBD1. Germline CDR1 reads MSHET; CDR2 reads SYDVDS. V lost 4 bases and J lost 3; bases outside the gene matches: 3. This CDR3 contains 13 residues. The CDR3: CASSSRDSYEQYF. The DNA read from the CDR3 is TGTGCTAGCAGTTCCCGGGACAGCTATGAACAGTAC.

Worth noting for this clone: Gene names denote mouse genes. Coverage ceases 1 residue before the CDR3 finishes, and the germline J gene fills in the end. This chain uses TRBV19 with TRBJ1-6; the D is unclear. TRBJ1-6 carries the ORF label, with uncertain function. Trimming cost V 2 bases and J 6 bases, with 6 bases left between them. Germline values: CDR1 FNHDT, CDR2 SITEND (reference sequence). The CDR3 length is 13 residues. CDR3 in amino acids: CASSINTNSPLYF. The sequenced CDR3 bases are TGTGCCAGCAGTATTAACACTAATTCGCCCCTCTAC.

A remark on this clone: Here the gene names and germline are mouse. Read coverage stops 1 residue before the CDR3 terminus; the germline J gene supplies the remainder. J is TRBJ1-3 and V is TRBV20; D is unresolved. The germline gives CDR1 GFQATS, CDR2 STVNSAI. The V end lost 4 bases, the J end lost 0 bases, and 7 bases lay between the germline ends. The CDR3 spans 13 residues. The covered CDR3 bases are TGTGGTGCTAAGACAAATTCTGGAAATACGCTCTAT. Translated, it gives CGAKTNSGNTLY. The CDR3 reads in full as CGAKTNSGNTLYF.

Comment on this clone: Here the gene names and germline are mouse. The read ends 1 residue shy of where the CDR3 ends; the end is completed using the germline J gene. The chain combines TRBV13-3 with TRBJ2-4, with 8 bases identical to TRBD2. This CDR3 has 12 residues. Per the germline V gene, CDR1 is NNHDY and CDR2 is SYVADS. The V gene end was trimmed by 8 bases and the J gene end by 1 base; junction bases not matched to a gene: 0. CDR3 region: CASGGGQNTLYF. CDR3 DNA (partial): TGTGCCAGTGGGGGGGGTCAAAACACCTTGTAC.

This clone was seen more than once but under ten times. Gene names are the mouse ones. The read is 1 residue too short to cover the CDR3 end, so that end is filled in from the germline J gene. The V gene is TRBV3, the J gene TRBJ1-6; no clear D. TRBJ1-6 is an ORF; its function is uncertain. V lost 4 bases and J lost 0, with 7 bases in between. This CDR3 contains 15 residues. The germline V gene has CDR1 SNHLY and CDR2 FYNGKV (reference sequence). CDR3 protein: CASSSDNSYNSPLYF. CDR3 bases read: TGTGCCAGCAGCTCCGACAATTCCTATAATTCGCCCCTCTAC.

In the case of this clone: Mouse germline and gene names are used. The read comes to an end 1 residue before the CDR3 does, leaving the germline J gene to fill in the end. The chain has TRBV1 and TRBJ2-4; D gene unclear. CDR1 and CDR2 (germline): NSQYPW, LRSPGD (reference sequence). With 0 bases removed from V and 3 bases from J, the gap between germline ends came to 7 bases. The length of the CDR3 is 14 residues. The sequenced CDR3 bases are TGCACCTGCAGTGCAGATTACACCCAAAACACCTTGTAC. This sequence encodes CTCSADYTQNTLY. The CDR3 in its entirety is CTCSADYTQNTLYF.

This clone was found a few times. Genes and germline are mouse. CDR3 sequence: CASSPGQNQAPLF. The CDR3 DNA, read in part, is TGTGCCAGCAGCCCAGGACAAAACCAGGCTCCGCTT. The gene calls are TRBV2 and TRBJ1-5; D may be TRBD1 (5 bases). The read terminates 1 residue before the CDR3 end, so the remaining end is supplied by the germline J gene. V lost 4 bases to trimming and J lost 4 bases, with 8 bases between them. The CDR3 runs to 13 residues. Germline V gene data show CDR1 as LGHNA and CDR2 as YSYQKL.

Worth noting for this clone: Here the gene names and germline are mouse. The read finishes 1 residue shy of the CDR3 end, and the germline J gene is used to complete it. This rearrangement joins TRBV5 to TRBJ2-2; D is uncertain. Per germline, CDR1 LGHNA and CDR2 YNLKQL (reference sequence). V was shortened by 0 bases and J by 3 bases, with 2 bases between the two germline ends. CDR3 length: 13 residues. The sequenced CDR3 bases are TGTGCCAGCAGCCAAGAGTACACCGGGCAGCTCTAC. Amino acid sequence: CASSQEYTGQLY. The whole CDR3 protein is CASSQEYTGQLYF.

This clone showed up just once. Gene and germline names: mouse. The CDR3 end lies 1 residue beyond the end of the read and is filled in from the germline J gene. This chain connects TRBV5 to TRBJ1-2; the match to TRBD1 covers 7 bases. The V segment lost 1 base and the J segment 0 bases; nucleotides outside the gene matches: 5. The CDR3 is 16 amino acids. CDR1 LGHNA and CDR2 YNLKQL come from the germline V gene (reference sequence). CDR3 amino acids: CASSQGVGTANSDYTF. The DNA read from the CDR3 is TGTGCCAGCAGCCAAGGGGTTGGGACAGCAAACTCCGACTACACC.

Regarding this clone: Each gene name is a mouse one. The sequence runs out 1 residue before the end of the CDR3; the remainder is reconstructed from the germline J gene. The chain links TRBV4 to TRBJ1-4; no reliable D call. Trimming took 4 bases from V and 0 from J, leaving 3 bases between them. Germline loops: CDR1 LGHDT, CDR2 YNNKQL (reference sequence). CDR3 length equals 13 residues. CDR3 DNA (partial): TGTGCCAGCAGCTCAGTTTCCAACGAAAGATTATTT. Encoded protein: CASSSVSNERLF. The full CDR3 is CASSSVSNERLFF. The variable domain in full, with the rest retrieved from reference TRBV4 and TRBJ1-4, is ETAVFQTPNYHVTQVGNEVSFNCKQTLGHDTMYWYKQDSKKLLKIMFSYNNKQLIVNETVPRRFSPQSSDKAHLNLRIKSVEPEDSAVYLCASSSVSNERLFFGHGTKLSVL.

In regard to this clone: Germline and genes here are mouse. This chain's CDR3 is CASSLGANTGQLYF. The CDR3 DNA, read in part, is TGTGCCAGCAGTCTGGGGGCAAACACCGGGCAGCTCTAC. The chain uses TRBV19 and TRBJ2-2; 7 nucleotides line up with TRBD2. From the germline J gene comes the end of the CDR3, since the read stops 1 residue before it. Germline V gives CDR1 FNHDT, CDR2 SITEND (reference sequence). V was pared by 4 bases and J by 0 bases, with 0 bases of the junction left unmatched. CDR3 length: 14 amino acids.

A remark on this clone: Gene names follow the mouse nomenclature. Read data end 1 residue before the CDR3 end; the end is taken from the germline J gene. The rearrangement links TRBV5 to TRBJ1-1; 7 nucleotides match TRBD1. Germline trimming cut 4 bases from V and 0 bases from J; bases unmatched to any gene: 5. The germline gives CDR1 LGHNA, CDR2 YNLKQL (reference sequence). The CDR3 has 15 residues. Here the CDR3 reads CASSPLDRANTEVFF. Incomplete CDR3 DNA: TGTGCCAGCAGCCCCCTCGACAGGGCAAACACAGAAGTCTTC.

Worth noting for this clone: Genes and germline come from the mouse. The observed sequence ends 1 residue before the CDR3 terminus, with the missing tail filled in from the germline J gene. The chain employs TRBV13-2 and TRBJ2-7; D unresolved. Germline CDR1 reads NNHNN; CDR2 reads SYGAGS (reference sequence). The V and J ends lost 0 bases and 3 bases respectively, with 10 bases between them. CDR3 length: 14 amino acids. The CDR3 DNA, read in part, is TGTGCCAGCGGTGATGCCCAGGCCCTCTATGAACAGTAC. Its protein product is CASGDAQALYEQY. The complete CDR3 sequence is CASGDAQALYEQYF.

Note on this clone: Mouse names are used for the genes. The observed sequence ends 1 residue before the CDR3 terminus, with the missing tail filled in from the germline J gene. This chain links TRBV31 with TRBJ2-1, with D perhaps given as TRBD1 or TRBD2 (5 bases each). Trimming shortened V by 0 bases and J by 2 bases, and 11 bases separated the two germline ends. This CDR3 contains 15 residues. Germline lookup yields CDR1 GKSSPN and CDR2 SITVG. The covered CDR3 bases are TGTGCCTGGAGTCTCCGGGGGAGGGACTATGCTGAGCAGTTC. Amino acids: CAWSLRGRDYAEQF. The CDR3 reads in full as CAWSLRGRDYAEQFF.

For this clone: Gene labels here are mouse ones. Read data end 1 residue before the CDR3 end; the end is taken from the germline J gene. The gene calls are TRBV13-3 and TRBJ1-4, with TRBD1 as a possible D gene (6 bases). The germline CDR1 and CDR2 sequences are NNHDY and SYVADS. The V and J ends lost 6 bases and 4 bases respectively, with 13 bases between them. The CDR3 is 14 residues long. The CDR3 DNA, read in part, is TGTGCCAGCAATTCGGGGGGCGGCAACGAAAGATTATTT. Translation: CASNSGGGNERLF. The complete CDR3 reads CASNSGGGNERLFF.

A note on this clone: The gene symbols are mouse symbols. The read ends 1 residue early relative to the CDR3; the germline J gene fills the gap. Distinct nucleotide sequences in the sample also encode this CDR3. The chain joins TRBV29 to TRBJ2-5; 9 bases map to TRBD1. The germline V gene encodes CDR1 MSHET and CDR2 SYDVDS. The ends lost 5 bases at V and 4 bases at J; junction bases unmatched: 4. The CDR3 consists of 14 residues. The part of the CDR3 DNA that was read is TGTGCTAGCAGTCCCCGGGACAGGGAAGACACCCAGTAC. Residues: CASSPRDREDTQY. The CDR3 in its entirety is CASSPRDREDTQYF. Complete variable domain (other parts from reference TRBV29 and TRBJ2-5): DMKVTQMPRYLIKRMGENVLLECGQDMSHETMYWYRQDPGLGLQLIYISYDVDSNSEGDIPKGYRVSRKKREHFSLILDSAKTNQTSVYFCASSPRDREDTQYFGPGTRLLVL.

As to this clone: Each gene name is a mouse one. The CDR3 end lies 1 residue beyond the end of the read and is filled in from the germline J gene. The chain links TRBV31 to TRBJ2-4, with 10 bases aligning to TRBD2. The CDR3 is 16 residues long. V was clipped by 0 bases and J by 4 bases; unmatched bases: 7. Germline-derived CDR1 and CDR2 are GKSSPN and SITVG. The part of the CDR3 DNA that was read is TGTGCCTGGAGTCTGAGTCTGGGGGGGCGCGAAAACACCTTGTAC. Translated, it gives CAWSLSLGGRENTLY. The complete CDR3 reads CAWSLSLGGRENTLYF.

A word on this clone: Gene and germline names: mouse. The sequenced fragment ends 1 residue before the CDR3 boundary, so the rest is inferred from the germline J gene. J is TRBJ2-3 and V is TRBV13-1, with D maybe TRBD1 (5 bases). Germline V gives CDR1 NSHNY, CDR2 SYGAGN. Between the trimmed V and J ends, which lost 1 base and 0 bases, there was a span of 9 bases. The CDR3 is 15 amino acids. The CDR3 is CASSDRQGSAETLYF. The sequenced part of the CDR3 DNA is TGTGCCAGCAGTGATAGGCAGGGTAGTGCAGAAACGCTGTAT.

To note about this clone: The genes and germline here are from mouse. The read ends 1 residue early relative to the CDR3; the germline J gene fills the gap. This sample includes further DNA sequences coding for the same CDR3. V usage is TRBV2 and J usage is TRBJ2-4, with D uncertain. The CDR3 runs to 14 residues. Trimming left V 0 bases short and J 0 bases short, with 4 bases between. The germline CDR1 and CDR2 sequences are LGHNA and YSYQKL. CDR3 sequence reads: CASSQDNSQNTLYF. The covered CDR3 bases are TGTGCCAGCAGCCAAGATAACAGTCAAAACACCTTGTAC.

Regarding this clone: Genes and germline come from the mouse. The read comes to an end 1 residue before the CDR3 does, leaving the germline J gene to fill in the end. The chain is built from TRBV20 and TRBJ2-7; 8 bases map to TRBD1. The V gene's germline CDR1 is GFQATS and CDR2 STVNSAI. V trimming: 1 base; J trimming: 1 base; junction bases outside the gene matches: 6. The CDR3 length is 15 residues. CDR3 DNA (partial): TGTGGTGCTAGGGCCTCAGACAGGGGTTCCTATGAACAGTAC. It encodes CGARASDRGSYEQY. In full, the CDR3 reads CGARASDRGSYEQYF. Variable domain in full (rest from reference TRBV20 and TRBJ2-7): GALVYQYPRRTICKSGTSMRMECQAVGFQATSVAWYRQSPQKTFELIALSTVNSAIKYEQNFTQEKFPISHPNLSFSSMTVLNAYLEDRGLYLCGARASDRGSYEQYFGPGTRLTVL.

Comment on this clone: Mouse gene names and germline throughout. The read is 1 residue too short to cover the CDR3 end, so that end is filled in from the germline J gene. The chain combines TRBV4 with TRBJ2-7, with TRBD2 matching 14 bases. With 5 bases clipped from V and 7 bases from J, the junction kept 4 bases outside the gene matches. The germline CDR1 and CDR2 sequences are LGHDT and YNNKQL (reference sequence). CDR3 size: 14 residues. The covered CDR3 bases are TGTGCCAGCAGCGGGGGACTGGGGGGGCTGGAACAGTAC. It yields the protein CASSGGLGGLEQY. The whole CDR3 protein is CASSGGLGGLEQYF.

In regard to this clone: The listed genes are named as in mouse. The CDR3 end is not reached by the read, which stops 1 residue before it; the germline J gene fills it in. The chain couples TRBV13-2 to TRBJ2-5; 8 bases are a match to TRBD2. The CDR3 has 13 amino acids. Germline values: CDR1 NNHNN, CDR2 SYGAGS (reference sequence). Germline trimming cut 2 bases from V and 6 bases from J; bases unmatched to any gene: 2. CDR3 sequence reads: CASGEGGPDTQYF. The DNA read from the CDR3 is TGTGCCAGCGGTGAGGGGGGGCCGGACACCCAGTAC.

In regard to this clone: Gene names denote mouse genes. Read coverage stops 1 residue before the CDR3 terminus; the germline J gene supplies the remainder. The chain is built from TRBV31 and TRBJ2-3, with D tentatively TRBD1 (6 bases). Trimming pared 0 bases from V and 0 bases from J, leaving 10 bases between. Germline-derived CDR1 and CDR2 are GKSSPN and SITVG. This CDR3 is built from 15 residues. CDR3 in amino acids: CAWSLGTTSAETLYF. CDR3 DNA (partial): TGTGCCTGGAGTCTAGGGACAACTAGTGCAGAAACGCTGTAT.

As concerns this clone: Mouse names are used for the genes. Sequencing ends 1 residue short of the CDR3 end; the germline J gene provides the rest. The rearrangement joins TRBV2 to TRBJ2-4; the D gene could be TRBD1 or TRBD2 (5 bases each). The germline V and J ends were trimmed by 0 bases and 2 bases, with 15 bases remaining between them. From germline, CDR1 is LGHNA and CDR2 YSYQKL. The CDR3 extends over 17 amino acids. The part of the CDR3 DNA that was read is TGTGCCAGCAGCCAAGAGTTGGGGCGGGGGTTTCAAAACACCTTGTAC. It specifies CASSQELGRGFQNTLY. The entire CDR3 reads CASSQELGRGFQNTLYF.

About this clone: Gene names follow the mouse nomenclature. Coverage ceases 1 residue before the CDR3 finishes, and the germline J gene fills in the end. The genes are TRBV2 and TRBJ2-1; no clear D. V was trimmed by 0 bases and J by 3 bases, leaving 6 bases between them. This CDR3 region has 14 residues. CDR1 and CDR2 (germline): LGHNA, YSYQKL. CDR3 DNA (partial): TGTGCCAGCAGCCAAGAGAAGGGCTATGCTGAGCAGTTC. Residues: CASSQEKGYAEQF. In full, the CDR3 is CASSQEKGYAEQFF.